These T cell receptor beta chains were read from a single sample in a study of metastatic and nonmetastatic thyroid tumors. MiXCR was used by TCRdb to re-call the PCR reads. The data contain around 1,700 clones, 11% of them singletons. Sample: tumor tissue. These receptors came from a female donor with papillary thyroid cancer or a benign thyroid nodule (not recorded which). Some clones in this sample may be carry-over from other donors' samples. Each CDR3 is given with its conserved first and last residue. A D gene is named only where the DNA matches it firmly. Size is stated for part of the rows, as once, few or many counts, or as a class when the clone is expanded.

j_gene | v_gene | abundance | d_gene | CDR3nt | CDR3aa
TRBJ2-5 | TRBV7-3 | medium-sized | NA | TGTGCCAGCGCTCGGGGTCGGGGTGGGACCACTTCGGAGACCCAGTACTTC | CASARGRGGTTSETQYF
TRBJ2-7 | TRBV20-1 | medium-sized | NA | TGCAGTGCTACAGGGTATGACGAGCAGTACTTC | CSATGYDEQYF
TRBJ2-1 | TRBV20-1 | few | NA | TGCAGTGCTAGAGGCGAAACGGGACGATACTACAATGAGCAGTTCTTC | CSARGETGRYYNEQFF
TRBJ2-3 | TRBV5-1 | medium-sized | NA | TGCGCCAGCAGCTTGTCGGGGGGCGCAGATACGCAGTATTTT | CASSLSGGADTQYF
TRBJ2-3 | TRBV3-1 | many | NA | TGTGCCAGCAGCCAAACGAGGGGCACAGATACGCAGTATTTT | CASSQTRGTDTQYF
TRBJ2-1 | TRBV19 | large | NA | TGTGCCAGTAGGAGGGCGGGGGCGAAGAATGAGCAGTTCTTC | CASRRAGAKNEQFF
TRBJ2-3 | TRBV9 | NA | NA | TGTGCCAGCAGTGACCGGCGGGGAGGAACAGATATGCAGTATTTT | CASSDRRGGTDMQYF
TRBJ1-3 | TRBV6-1 | medium-sized | NA | TGTGCCAGCAGCGCTTCCGGAAACACCATATATTTT | CASSASGNTIYF
TRBJ2-5 | TRBV28 | large | TRBD1 | TGTGCCAGCAGTCCCCGGGACAGCCGCCCAGGAAAAGAGACCCAGTACTTC | CASSPRDSRPGKETQYF
TRBJ2-3 | TRBV20-1 | once | NA | TGCAGTGCGCACTCCGGGGTAGCGAGGACAGATACGCAGTATTTT | CSAHSGVARTDTQYF
TRBJ2-7 | TRBV10-2 | large | TRBD1 | TGCGCCAGCAGTGATATCCCGACAGGGTCCCACGAGCAGTACTTC | CASSDIPTGSHEQYF
TRBJ2-7 | TRBV9 | NA | NA | TGTGCCAGCAGCGTAGCCCCAGGGGACTTTTACGAGCAGTACTTC | CASSVAPGDFYEQYF
TRBJ2-7 | TRBV20-1 | NA | TRBD1 | TGCAGTGCTAGTCGAGAGGGGACAGGGTACGAGCAGTACTTC | CSASREGTGYEQYF
TRBJ2-7 | TRBV27 | medium-sized | NA | TGTGCCAGCAGTTTATCCCCATTATTTGGGCAGTACTTC | CASSLSPLFGQYF
TRBJ1-1 | TRBV10-2 | large | TRBD1 | TGCGCCAGCAGCTGGACAGGGACTGAAGCTTTCTTT | CASSWTGTEAFF
TRBJ2-7 | TRBV7-4 | NA | NA | TGTGCCAGCAGCTCCTACGAGCAGTACTTC | CASSSYEQYF
TRBJ2-1 | TRBV7-2 | many | TRBD2 | TGTGCCAGCAGCTCAATCCTGGGACTAGCGGGAATACATGAGCAGTTCTTC | CASSSILGLAGIHEQFF
TRBJ1-1 | TRBV5-1 | NA | NA | TGCGCCAGCAGCTCGGCCCCGGCGTCCACAGATACGCAGGACACTGAAGCTTTCTTT | CASSSAPASTDTQDTEAFF
TRBJ1-2 | TRBV19 | NA | TRBD1 | TGTGCCAGTAGTTCGATCGGACAGGACCACTATGGCTACACCTTC | CASSSIGQDHYGYTF
TRBJ2-7 | TRBV7-2 | few | TRBD2 | TGTGCCAGCAGCTTAGCTAGCGGGGGGGCTTACGAGCAGTACTTC | CASSLASGGAYEQYF
TRBJ2-5 | TRBV20-1 | once | TRBD2 | TGCAGTGCTGAAGGGACTAGCGGGGGATTTTCGCCCATAGAGACCCAGTACTTC | CSAEGTSGGFSPIETQYF
TRBJ1-5 | TRBV12-3/TRBV12-4 | few | NA | TGTGCCAGCAGTTTTGGGGGGACTACCTACAATCAGCCCCAGCATTTT | CASSFGGTTYNQPQHF
TRBJ2-2 | TRBV6-2/TRBV6-3 | NA | NA | TGTGCCAGCAGTCACAGGGGGCGAATAGCGGGAGGACGCACCGGGGAGCTGTTTTTT | CASSHRGRIAGGRTGELFF
TRBJ2-7 | TRBV6-1 | few | NA | TGTGCCAGTAGTCAAGGAAAGGGTAGCTCCTACGAGCAGTACTTC | CASSQGKGSSYEQYF
TRBJ2-1 | TRBV5-1 | medium-sized | NA | TGCGCCAGCAGCTTGGGGCGCTTCAATGAGCAGTTCTTC | CASSLGRFNEQFF
TRBJ2-7 | TRBV11-1 | NA | NA | TGTGCCAACAGCCCCAGGTTCCGAATGGGCCTTCCCTACGAGCAGTACTTC | CANSPRFRMGLPYEQYF
TRBJ1-2 | TRBV24-1 | medium-sized | NA | TGTGCCACCAGTGACTCCAGGACAGAACCTTATGGCTACACCTTC | CATSDSRTEPYGYTF
TRBJ2-2 | TRBV27 | medium-sized | NA | TGTGCCAGCAGTTCGTCGGGACTTGTCACCGGGGAGCTGTTTTTT | CASSSSGLVTGELFF
TRBJ1-2 | TRBV3-1 | many | NA | TGTGCCAGCAGCCAAGTAGGTGGCAGGGGCAATGGCTACACCTTC | CASSQVGGRGNGYTF
TRBJ2-5 | TRBV5-1 | medium-sized | TRBD1 | TGCGCCAGCAGCTTGGGACAGGGGGCATCGGAGACCCAGTACTTC | CASSLGQGASETQYF
TRBJ2-3 | TRBV4-1 | many | TRBD1 | TGCGCCAGCAGCCACCCCAGGGACCAGGGGGGCACAGATACGCAGTATTTT | CASSHPRDQGGTDTQYF
TRBJ1-6 | TRBV2 | NA | TRBD1 | TGTGCCAGCAGTGAACCGGGACAGAATTCACCCCCCCACTTT | CASSEPGQNSPPHF
TRBJ2-4 | TRBV29-1 | many | NA | TGCAGCGTTGACGCTGGGCTGACCAAAAACATTCAGTACTTC | CSVDAGLTKNIQYF
TRBJ2-5 | TRBV7-9 | many | TRBD2 | TGTGCCAGCAGCCTATCTAGCGGCCGGCGGACCCAGTACTTC | CASSLSSGRRTQYF
TRBJ2-7 | TRBV5-1 | NA | NA | TGCGCCAGCAGCTTCTTGGGCGTCTCCTACGAGCAGTACTTC | CASSFLGVSYEQYF
TRBJ2-7 | TRBV7-3 | medium-sized | NA | TGTGCCAGCAGCCCACACTTTGGTCCCTACGAGCAGTACTTC | CASSPHFGPYEQYF
TRBJ1-1 | TRBV5-1 | medium-sized | NA | TGCGCCAGCAGCAAAGGGGATCAATCTTGGAAAGCTTTCTTT | CASSKGDQSWKAFF
TRBJ2-1 | TRBV29-1 | many | NA | TGCAGCGTCGGTGGGACCTCTAGTGATGAGCAGTTCTTC | CSVGGTSSDEQFF
TRBJ2-6 | TRBV5-6 | many | NA | TGTGCCAGCAGCTTGCGAGGGAGCTCTGGGGCCAACGTCCTGACTTTC | CASSLRGSSGANVLTF
TRBJ1-5 | TRBV20-1 | many | NA | TGCAGTGCTACTACCGGGACTAGCAATCAGCCCCAGCATTTT | CSATTGTSNQPQHF
TRBJ2-5 | TRBV20-1 | NA | TRBD2 | TGCAGTGCTAGTAGGACTAGCGGGGGATTTTCGCCCATAGAGACCCAGTACTTC | CSASRTSGGFSPIETQYF
TRBJ1-2 | TRBV29-1 | many | NA | TGCAGCGTTGATCGGGCAGCCTCGGGAGGTGGCTACACCTTC | CSVDRAASGGGYTF
TRBJ2-7 | TRBV7-9 | many | TRBD1 | TGTGCCAGCAGCGCCCCCCTGGGACAGGGGGCTTACGAGCAGTACTTC | CASSAPLGQGAYEQYF
TRBJ2-1 | TRBV27 | medium-sized | TRBD2 | TGTGCCAGCCGATCGGATCTAGCGGGAGCATCCTACAATGAGCAGTTCTTC | CASRSDLAGASYNEQFF